The 20 T cell receptor beta chains given below trace back to one sample, sequenced in a study of blood T cell repertoires in COVID-19 (dated by TCRdb to about 2020). Library construction relied on the immunoSEQ multiplex PCR assay. The immuneACCESS repertoire file appears here via TCRdb, limited to in-frame rearrangements. These files lack a portion of the clones; in checked studies, under half of the deficit traces to unresolved V genes, and the cause of the others is not known. The sample data list 250,000 or so clones, and roughly 89% of these were observed just once. The biggest ten clones account for around 4.6% of the sample. What was sequenced was peripheral blood. The receptors originated from a middle-aged woman who had recovered from COVID-19.

This chain links TRBV4-1 with TRBJ1-6, with 10 bases that match TRBD1. The germline CDR1 and CDR2 sequences are MGHRA and YSYEKL. This CDR3 is 14 amino acids long. V trimming: 3 bases; J trimming: 8 bases; junction bases outside the gene matches: 1. CDR3 coding DNA: TGCGCCAGCAGCCACGGACAGGGGGATTCACCCCTCCACTTT. It encodes CASSHGQGDSPLHF.

The chain joins TRBV11-2 to TRBJ2-5; D is unresolved. Germline CDR1 SGHAT, CDR2 FQNNGV. This CDR3 is 14 amino acids long. V lost 9 bases and J 7 bases, leaving 21 bases between the germline ends. The CDR3 nucleotides read TGTGCCAGTGCGCTTCCTGCGCAAGGCGGGACCCAGTACTTC. Translating gives CASALPAQGGTQYF.

This clone was counted between two and nine times. This chain connects TRBV5-1 to TRBJ2-4; no clear D. V was trimmed by 0 bases and J by 12 bases, leaving 28 bases between them. The CDR3 is made up of 18 amino acids. Germline CDR1 is SGHRS and CDR2 is YFSETQ. The CDR3 protein is CASSLAGPPRDAMDAQYF. DNA of the CDR3: TGCGCCAGCAGCTTGGCAGGCCCCCCGAGAGATGCGATGGATGCTCAGTACTTC.

This rearrangement joins TRBV19 to TRBJ1-3; D is perhaps TRBD1 (5 bases). Trimming removed 3 bases from V and 2 bases from J, with 14 bases in between. The CDR3 length is 16 residues. CDR1 is LNHDA and CDR2 is SQIVND in the germline V gene (reference sequence). CDR3 DNA: TGTGCCAGTAGTATCTCTGTTGACAGCGCTGGAAACACCATATATTTT. It codes for CASSISVDSAGNTIYF.

This rearrangement joins TRBV5-4 to TRBJ2-1; D may be TRBD2 (6 bases). Trimming took 0 bases from V and 6 from J, leaving 13 bases between them. CDR1 SGHNT and CDR2 YYREEE come from the germline V gene (reference sequence). CDR3 length equals 15 residues. CDR3 residues: CASSLEEGRSNEQFF. The DNA of the CDR3 is TGTGCCAGCAGCTTGGAGGAGGGGAGGTCCAATGAGCAGTTCTTC.

The chain is built from TRBV28 and TRBJ2-3; a possible D gene is TRBD1 (6 bases). Germline assignment: CDR1 MDHEN and CDR2 SYDVKM. CDR3 size: 15 residues. The ends were cut back, 1 base at V and 5 bases at J, with 13 bases in the middle. The CDR3 DNA reads as TGTGCCAGCAGTTTATTCAGCCAGGGGAAAGATACGCAGTATTTT. It is translated as CASSLFSQGKDTQYF.

The rearrangement joins TRBV6-5 to TRBJ1-4; TRBD1 might be the D (5 bases). The CDR3 sequence is 15 residues long. Germline V gene data show CDR1 as MNHEY and CDR2 as SVGAGI. Deletions cut 6 bases from V and 4 bases from J, with 15 bases between. In DNA form, the CDR3 reads TGTGCCAGCAGACCCGGGGGAGCGCTTAATGAAAAACTGTTTTTT. Translated: CASRPGGALNEKLFF.

V and J are TRBV18 and TRBJ2-3; D unclear. The CDR3 has 11 residues. The germline CDR1 and CDR2 sequences are KGHSH and LQKENI. The V end lost 6 bases, the J end lost 6 bases, and 7 bases lay between the germline ends. The CDR3 DNA is TGTGCCAGCTCTCCGGGTGATACGCAGTATTTT. As protein: CASSPGDTQYF.

The V call is TRBV30, the J call TRBJ1-1; unclear D gene. The CDR3 is 14 amino acids. Germline V gives CDR1 GTSNPN, CDR2 SVGIG (reference sequence). Trimming stripped 2 bases from V and 4 bases from J, with 14 bases between. The CDR3 loop reads CAWSKGLGGTEAFF. The CDR3 DNA follows: TGTGCCTGGAGTAAAGGACTGGGTGGCACTGAAGCTTTCTTT.

The chain is built from TRBV2 and TRBJ1-4, with TRBD1 matching over 9 bases. This CDR3 is 18 amino acids long. The V segment lost 7 bases and the J segment 5 bases; nucleotides outside the gene matches: 17. CDR1 is SNHLY, CDR2 FYNNEI, per germline. The CDR3 DNA reads as TGTGCCAGCAACCACGCCGCTGGGACAGGGACTGGAAATGAAAAACTGTTTTTT. This encodes CASNHAAGTGTGNEKLFF.

The chain links TRBV5-4 to TRBJ2-7; 11 nucleotides align to TRBD2. CDR1 is SGHNT, CDR2 YYREEE, per germline (reference sequence). V was clipped by 4 bases and J by 3 bases; unmatched bases: 9. The CDR3 spans 16 residues. The CDR3 DNA follows: TGTGCCAGCAGCCTGCGGGAGGGACTAGCGGACTACGAGCAGTACGTC. Its translation: CASSLREGLADYEQYV.

The V and J genes are TRBV5-4 and TRBJ1-2; the match to TRBD1 covers 7 bases. CDR3 length: 14 amino acids. V shed 4 bases and J 4 bases; nucleotides not matched to a gene: 7. Germline-derived CDR1 and CDR2 are SGHNT and YYREEE (reference sequence). In DNA form, the CDR3 reads TGTGCCAGCAGCACGGGACAGCATATCTATGGCTACACCTTC. It encodes CASSTGQHIYGYTF. The full variable domain, with the rest looked up from reference TRBV5-4 and TRBJ1-2, is ETGVTQSPTHLIKTRGQQVTLRCSSQSGHNTVSWYQQALGQGPQFIFQYYREEENGRGNFPPRFSGLQFPNYSSELNVNALELDDSALYLCASSTGQHIYGYTFGSGTRLTVV.

The CDR3 loop reads CATSDRRTGGSQPQHF. CDR3 sequence (DNA): TGTGCCACCAGTGATCGCCGGACAGGGGGCAGTCAGCCCCAGCATTTT. The chain carries TRBV24-1 and TRBJ1-5; 11 bases match TRBD1. CDR3 length: 16 residues. The germline V gene encodes CDR1 KGHDR and CDR2 SFDVKD. V shed 3 bases and J 6 bases; nucleotides not matched to a gene: 6.

V gene TRBV2 combines with J gene TRBJ2-1; 9 positions agree with TRBD2. CDR3 length: 15 amino acids. V dropped 6 bases and J dropped 5; count of bases not matched to a gene: 8. Germline V CDR1 and CDR2: SNHLY, FYNNEI. The CDR3 coding sequence is TGTGCCAGCAGGCGGGGGGGCTTAGACAACAATGAGCAGTTCTTC. It translates to CASRRGGLDNNEQFF.

V gene TRBV4-1 combines with J gene TRBJ1-1, with a possible D match to TRBD1 (6 bases). The CDR3 extends over 17 amino acids. Between the trimmed V and J ends, which lost 0 bases and 0 bases, there was a span of 14 bases. The germline V gene has CDR1 MGHRA and CDR2 YSYEKL. The CDR3 bases are TGCGCCAGCAGCCAAGAACAGGGAAGGGGAATGAACACTGAAGCTTTCTTT. Amino acids: CASSQEQGRGMNTEAFF.

The V call is TRBV28, the J call TRBJ1-6, with 7 bases lining up with TRBD1. The V gene's germline CDR1 is MDHEN and CDR2 SYDVKM. Losses at the gene ends were 3 bases for V and 2 bases for J; bases not matched to a gene: 10. The CDR3 covers 18 residues. CDR3 sequence reads: CASSFLHRGSPYNSPLHF. The CDR3 DNA follows: TGTGCCAGCAGTTTTCTCCACAGGGGATCCCCCTATAATTCACCCCTCCACTTT.

The rearrangement links TRBV10-3 to TRBJ1-1; D is perhaps TRBD1 (6 bases). V shed 4 bases and J shed 0 bases, with 12 bases lying between them. This CDR3 comprises 15 residues. CDR1 and CDR2 from the germline V gene are ENHRY and SYGVKD. CDR3 region: CAISGTAKMNTEAFF. CDR3 DNA sequence: TGTGCCATCAGTGGGACAGCCAAAATGAACACTGAAGCTTTCTTT.

This rearrangement joins TRBV27 to TRBJ2-5; perhaps TRBD1 as D (7 bases). Germline CDR1 and CDR2: MNHEY and SMNVEV (reference sequence). The CDR3 length is 14 residues. V lost 1 base and J lost 5, with 11 bases in between. The CDR3 sequence: CASSLYRGGETQYF. The CDR3 coding sequence is TGTGCCAGCAGTTTATACAGGGGAGGTGAGACCCAGTACTTC.

The V and J genes are TRBV15 and TRBJ2-1; 9 bases align to TRBD1. CDR3 length: 17 amino acids. Losses at the gene ends were 4 bases for V and 2 bases for J; bases not matched to a gene: 9. In germline, CDR1 is LNHNV, CDR2 YYDKDF (reference sequence). The CDR3 loop reads CATSILGQGLPYNEQFF. CDR3 nucleotides: TGTGCCACCAGCATACTGGGACAGGGATTACCCTACAATGAGCAGTTCTTC.

The table lists this clone with a count of one. The CDR3, as DNA: TGTGCCAGCAGCCAAGTCCAGAACATGAACACTGAAGCTTTCTTT. Translation gives CASSQVQNMNTEAFF. This chain uses TRBV14 with TRBJ1-1; D gene ambiguous. With 1 base removed from V and 0 bases from J, the gap between germline ends came to 9 bases. Looked up from germline, CDR1 is SGHDN and CDR2 is FVKESK. The CDR3 is made up of 15 amino acids.